The 15 T cell receptor beta chains listed next were all sequenced from one sample in a study of cytomegalovirus exposure and HLA in healthy donors (dated by TCRdb to the late 2010s). The library came from the immunoSEQ multiplex PCR assay. The multiplex PCR relied on a mix of 60 forward primers for TCR Vbeta segments and 13 reverse primers for TCR Jbeta segments. Imported from immuneACCESS, the table was reduced by TCRdb to in-frame sequences with V and J called. These copies leave out some clones; in studies compared against another copy, an unresolved V gene accounts for under half, and the cause of the remainder is not known. This sample comprises about 140,000 clones, 60% to 85% of them detected only once. 1.5% to 2% of the sample goes to the ten largest clones. The sequencing sample was made of PBMCs. The receptors come from a man aged 35 to 55 in good health and CMV-seronegative.

This chain connects TRBV4-2 to TRBJ1-5; possibly TRBD1 for D (6 bases). V lost 3 bases, J lost 6 bases, and 12 bases lay in between. The CDR3 has 14 amino acids. CDR1 and CDR2 (germline): LGHNA, YNFKEQ. CDR3 amino acids: CASSHPGAGQPQHF. Written as DNA, the CDR3 is TGTGCCAGCAGCCACCCAGGGGCCGGTCAGCCCCAGCATTTT.

This clone was picked up one time. This sequence joins TRBV19 and TRBJ2-3; D remains ambiguous. V shed 6 bases and J shed 5 bases, with 9 bases lying between them. The CDR3 has 12 residues. Germline V gene data show CDR1 as LNHDA and CDR2 as SQIVND (reference sequence). The CDR3 region has the DNA TGTGCCAGTAGCTTTCTCGGAGATACGCAGTATTTT. Its protein is CASSFLGDTQYF.

This clone has a single count. The junction departs from germline at one end; a sequencing error may be responsible. This chain joins TRBV18 and TRBJ1-5; the match to TRBD1 covers 12 bases. Germline V gene lookup returns CDR1 KGHSH and CDR2 LQKENI. The CDR3 extends over 15 amino acids. CDR3 nucleotides: TGTGCCAGCTCACCCGCCGGGACAGGGGGCGCGGGTTTGTGTTTT. As protein: CASSPAGTGGAGLCF.

V is TRBV4-1 and J is TRBJ2-5; no firm D call. The V end lost 5 bases, the J end lost 5 bases, and 15 bases lay between the germline ends. The CDR3 is 14 residues long. The germline V gene encodes CDR1 MGHRA and CDR2 YSYEKL. CDR3 nucleotide sequence: TGCGCCAGCAGCGAAACCCCCCTCCGGGAGACCCAGTACTTC. Its translation is CASSETPLRETQYF.

The genes are TRBV7-2 and TRBJ2-3, with 11 bases aligning to TRBD2. Germline V lookup: CDR1 SGHTA, CDR2 FQGNSA. The ends lost 2 bases at V and 4 bases at J; junction bases unmatched: 5. CDR3 length: 16 residues. The CDR3, as DNA: TGTGCCAGCAGCTTATCTCTACTAGCGGGAGCAGATACGCAGTATTTT. Protein sequence: CASSLSLLAGADTQYF.

The V gene is TRBV6-5, the J gene TRBJ1-6, with 8 nucleotides matching TRBD1. CDR1 MNHEY and CDR2 SVGAGI come from the germline V gene. The CDR3 covers 15 residues. Germline trimming cut 4 bases from V and 7 bases from J; bases unmatched to any gene: 6. CDR3 region: CASSSGQGRNSPLHF. The CDR3 bases are TGTGCCAGCAGTTCCGGACAGGGACGGAATTCACCCCTCCACTTT.

This clone has more than one count but fewer than ten. This chain joins TRBV10-3 and TRBJ1-4; D is possibly TRBD1 (5 bases). From germline, CDR1 is ENHRY and CDR2 SYGVKD. This CDR3 is built from 13 residues. Trimming removed 10 bases from V and 8 bases from J, with 17 bases in between. CDR3 region: CASREAGSEKLFF. In DNA form, the CDR3 reads TGTGCCAGCAGAGAAGCAGGGTCAGAAAAACTGTTTTTT.

The chain links TRBV10-1 to TRBJ2-5, with 7 nucleotides matching TRBD1. The CDR3 sequence is 15 residues long. Germline V gene lookup returns CDR1 WNHNN and CDR2 SYGVQD (reference sequence). The V gene end was trimmed by 2 bases and the J gene end by 5 bases; junction bases not matched to a gene: 8. Here the CDR3 reads CASSEARTGLETQYF. The CDR3 DNA follows: TGCGCCAGCAGTGAGGCCAGGACAGGTTTGGAGACCCAGTACTTC.

V is TRBV10-1 and J is TRBJ2-5; D ambiguous. Germline V gene sequence: CDR1 WNHNN, CDR2 SYGVQD (reference sequence). The CDR3 runs to 15 residues. The V end lost 6 bases, the J end lost 2 bases, and 16 bases lay between the germline ends. CDR3 bases: TGCGCCAGCAGAGCATCGACTCGGAGTCAAGAGACCCAGTACTTC. It encodes CASRASTRSQETQYF.

This CDR3 is CASRATNEKLFF. The CDR3 DNA follows: TGCGCCAGCCGTGCAACTAATGAAAAACTGTTTTTT. This chain links TRBV5-1 with TRBJ1-4; D call uncertain. This CDR3 has 12 amino acids. Germline V gives CDR1 SGHRS, CDR2 YFSETQ. The V and J ends lost 7 bases and 0 bases respectively, with 4 bases between them.

The rearrangement joins TRBV21-1 to TRBJ2-7; TRBD2, as called in the table, went unchecked against the DNA. TRBV21-1 is flagged as a pseudogene. This CDR3 has 14 residues. DNA of the CDR3: TGTGCCAGCATCGAAAGAGCCAAGCGCTACGAGCAGTACTTC. Translation gives CASIERAKRYEQYF.

This clone was observed a single time. In DNA form, the CDR3 reads TGTGCCAGTAGTATGGTTCCAACAGGGTTCAACACTGAAGCTTTCTTT. Amino acid sequence: CASSMVPTGFNTEAFF. The rearrangement joins TRBV19 to TRBJ1-1; D may be TRBD1 (6 bases). CDR1 and CDR2 (germline): LNHDA, SQIVND (reference sequence). The CDR3 is made up of 16 amino acids. V was clipped by 3 bases and J by 2 bases, with 16 bases between them.

This clone was picked up one time. The rearrangement uses TRBV7-6 and TRBJ2-5, with TRBD2 matching 11 bases. The CDR3 is 16 residues long. Germline CDR1 SGHVS, CDR2 FNYEAQ. The trim removed 2 bases at V and 7 bases at J, leaving 9 bases unmatched. The CDR3 sequence is CASSLKGLAAGGTQYF. The CDR3 region has the DNA TGTGCCAGCAGCTTAAAGGGACTAGCGGCTGGGGGGACCCAGTACTTC.

The count of this clone is one. The V gene is TRBV28, the J gene TRBJ2-7; TRBD2 agrees at 9 bases. Unmatched junction bases numbered 4, after V lost 2 bases and J lost 5 bases. CDR1 is MDHEN, CDR2 SYDVKM, per germline. The CDR3 is 14 amino acids. The CDR3 spells CASSLSGRFDEQYF. CDR3 in DNA: TGTGCCAGCAGTTTAAGCGGGAGGTTTGACGAGCAGTACTTC.

The chain combines TRBV6-5 with TRBJ1-5, with D unresolved. The CDR3 covers 14 residues. Germline V gives CDR1 MNHEY, CDR2 SVGAGI. Trimming stripped 5 bases from V and 5 bases from J, with 13 bases between. The CDR3 region has the DNA TGTGCCAGCAGTGAATGGGGAGATGATCAGCCCCAGCATTTT. It is translated as CASSEWGDDQPQHF.